A selection of T cell receptor beta chains follows, all from one sample in a study of blood T cells in healthy people across ages. TCRdb redid the calling of the 5' RACE reads with MiXCR, one entry per CDR3 protein. The profile shows hundreds of thousands of distinct CDR3 sequences, 35% to 50% of them singletons. Sequencing used blood. All receptors derive from an elderly man in good health. Each CDR3 is given with its conserved first and last residue.

cdr3_length v_call cdr3_aa
14 TRBV10-3 CAINPGTLTYEQYF
19 TRBV20-1 CSARSNGKFGLAVSYEQYF
15 TRBV28 CASSYSQGASYEQYF
13 TRBV3-1 CASSQARGNEQFF
15 TRBV28 CASSIPVGQGNGYTF
16 TRBV12-3/TRBV12-4 CASSFEGRVITDAQYF
14 TRBV12-3/TRBV12-4 CASTKRGRDYGYTF
14 TRBV6-2/TRBV6-3 CASSQRVAGNIQYF
19 TRBV6-2/TRBV6-3 CAGSTPRGQIPHSNQPQHF
16 TRBV3-1 CASSQGIPGGPYEQYF
15 TRBV7-8 CASSLGLGRAYEQYF
16 TRBV28 CASPPSRDRGYYEQYF
12 TRBV25-1 CASSGTGREQYF
18 TRBV11-3 CASSEGGPGQGANYGYTF
15 TRBV27 CASKKSRDSNQPQHF
13 TRBV28 CASEPFSYNEQFF
16 TRBV7-8 CASSLEVAGGRYEQFF
13 TRBV7-2 CASSLGSGREQYF
12 TRBV20-1 CSAKTGDSPLHF
13 TRBV20-1 CSAPSPTQETQYF
12 TRBV20-1 CSAKKQEETQYF
14 TRBV6-2/TRBV6-3 CASSASSGRNEQFF
17 TRBV7-9 CASSLKAAGGPADTQYF
16 TRBV20-1 CSASRDLRDSSYEQYF
15 TRBV6-6 CASSYSPTSVNEQFF
12 TRBV12-3/TRBV12-4 CASIGFNYGYTF
18 TRBV3-1 CASSRQGQGSSGANVLTF
15 TRBV28 CASSLPGQGGFEQFF
17 TRBV11-2 CASSPRGGPSSGNTIYF
12 TRBV5-1 CASSLTDDTQYF
17 TRBV9 CASSVSREGHSYNEQFF
18 TRBV7-2 CASSLLTPGRADQETQYF
16 TRBV7-2 CASSLASGQPNQPQHF
12 TRBV29-1 CSVVEGDYGYTF
15 TRBV5-8 CASSSGTGVPGELFF
16 TRBV11-2 CASSRPSASGANVLTF
16 TRBV6-2/TRBV6-3 CASSYSGTGKVDEQYF
15 TRBV29-1 CSVEGTGGPRHEQFF
15 TRBV16 CASSREELGKNEQFF
15 TRBV7-2 CAGSSRTRNSYEQYF
15 TRBV18 CASSPSVIEGRTQYF
14 TRBV6-2/TRBV6-3 CASSPSGSRYEQYF
12 TRBV24-1 CATSDQGQGRYF
12 TRBV7-9 CAAGGSPHEQYF
13 TRBV4-3 CASSQARGYEQFF
14 TRBV7-6 CASIAGGPYNEQFF
19 TRBV7-9 CASISGTGGGWGPLNEQFF
15 TRBV27 CASRISGRTYNEQFF
13 TRBV29-1 CSVGFRTNEKLFF
13 TRBV4-3 CASSHGTGNEQFF
15 TRBV11-3 CASSITPGAWETQYF
11 TRBV20-1 CSARGVWEAFF
16 TRBV7-8 CASSLVAGTGFYEQYF
16 TRBV7-2 CASSGTGALTGYEQYF
20 TRBV5-1 CASSLRVSGQGLNANYGYTF